This T cell receptor beta chain was sequenced during a study of T-cell reconstitution after alpha-beta-depleted transplantation in children. Unique molecular identifiers were used to barcode this TCRbeta library. TCRdb processed the PCR reads anew with MiXCR; each CDR3 protein has one entry. The data show 420,000 or so distinct CDR3 sequences, with roughly a tenth seen just once and roughly 5% held by the top ten. The CDR3 is 14 residues long. Looked up from germline, CDR1 is SSHAT and CDR2 is FNYEAQ (reference sequence). This clonotype has only a few counts. At one end the junction does not follow the germline gene, possibly because of a read error.

The chain has TRBV7-7 and TRBJ2-2, with a weak D call TRBD1 (5 bases). This clonotype was obtained from a human donor who donated a stem cell graft to a child with acute myeloid leukemia. This specimen consisted of PBMCs from the stem cell graft donor, obtained from the stem cell graft. CDR3 DNA: TGTGCTAGCAGCTTCAGAAGGGGAACCGGGGAGCTGTTTTTT. Encoded protein: CASSFRRGTGELFF.